The sequence of this TCR beta chain was determined in a study of OX40 agonist ivuxolimab in advanced cancers. This table comes from immunoSEQ multiplex PCR, and its TCRdb copy is limited to in-frame clones, with some not included. The sample comprises 65,000 to 100,000 clones, approximately 85% of which are singletons, and less than 4.5% rests with the top ten. The V and J ends lost 1 base and 8 bases respectively, with 5 bases between them. CDR1 and CDR2 from the germline V gene are SGHTA and FQGNSA. The length of the CDR3 is 11 residues. With regard to this clone: What it recognizes is unknown.

Whole-study findings and limits: Both CD4+ and CD8+ T cell populations in blood had undergone clonal expansion by week 6 at 0.1 to 3.0 mg/kg. More expanded clones were found, on average, in CD8+ than in CD4+ T cells.

The specimen was CD4+ or CD8+ T cells sorted from blood, collected in a trial of the OX40 agonist ivuxolimab. The TCR originated in an adult with an advanced solid tumor such as melanoma, head and neck, liver or kidney cancer. V is TRBV7-2 and J is TRBJ1-2, with no clear D. The CDR3 DNA sequence: TGTGCCAGCAGCTTAGGAGGCGGCTACACCTTC. This translates into CASSLGGGYTF.